The entry below gives a single T cell receptor (beta chain) sequence along with its context. This clone has ten or more counts. Its recognized antigen is unknown. No base qualities exist here, and no much larger clone lies one base off it. The data were obtained in a study of T cells after posttransplantation cyclophosphamide (dated by TCRdb to the mid-2010s). Regarding the study in general: Using TRB sequencing, the study followed how the T cell repertoire reconstituted after myeloablative bone marrow transplantation in which posttransplantation cyclophosphamide served as GVHD prophylaxis. Antigen receptor sequencing covered samples from about 40 PTCy-treated patients and around 16 of their related bone marrow donors. TRB sequencing was performed on blood from all 35 or so PTCy patients with 1-year posttransplant specimens. In 3 patients, TRB sequencing was also performed on up to about 3 more blood samples taken 2 to 5.2 years after transplant, and in 4 patients, pretransplant blood was also TRB-sequenced. Because TRA and TRB clonality correlated tightly in 9 samples, later TCR analyses were limited to TRB. Public TRB sequences were queried against a database of over 3,500 sequences associated with responses to pathogens, tumor antigens, self-antigens and alloantigens.

Genomic DNA was used for TRB sequencing, which was performed with the immunoSEQ assay at survey resolution or with the hsTCRB kit. Regarding the original processing steps: The immunoSEQ software handled initial read processing, and the LymphoSeq R package was used for repertoire analyses. Clonality was computed as 1 minus normalized Shannon entropy; Gini coefficient was also calculated for each TRB dataset. To infer phenotypes in unsorted samples, TRB sequences from sorted subsets of the recipient or donor were mapped onto unsorted samples from the same recipient. TCRdb provides this immuneACCESS table in a form limited to in-frame rearrangements. Some clones are lacking; in checked studies, under half of them reflect an unresolved V gene, and why the rest are absent is not known. V, J and clone size were drawn from that table, and D and trimming were deduced from the DNA. Here the sample lists 32,000 or so clones, none seen once only. The biggest ten clones account for 2.5% to 3% of the sample.

The CDR3 runs 17 residues from the cysteine to the phenylalanine. Just the 51-base CDR3 DNA is kept, in frame starting at base 1. From a lookup of the germline V gene, CDR1 and CDR2 are MDHEN and SYDVKM. V is shortened by 0 bases, J by 5 bases, and the region joining them spans 17 bases. Related bone marrow donors provided peripheral blood samples on the day of marrow donation. Peripheral blood and bone marrow mononuclear cells were isolated by Ficoll-Hypaque density centrifugation and cryopreserved. The full study reports these points: Donor-recipient similarity was low at 1-2 months but increased during the first year, and donor CD8+ memory clones often dominated later blood repertoires. Across fewer than 50 patients, recipient CMV seropositivity and CMV reactivation were highly associated with TRB clonality; PTCy diversity was similar to CNI/methotrexate controls. The TRB repertoires of T cells infiltrating skin or GI tract showed only limited overlap with the TRB repertoires of T cells in blood.

Recombination connected TRBV28 to TRBJ2-1; TRBD2 is a possible D gene, resting on 5 matching bases. Material for sequencing was PBMCs. This sequence originates from a woman aged 55-69 years in good health, CMV-negative, and a related stem cell transplant donor. The CDR3 loop reads CASSLWAGKEINNEQFF. The nucleotide sequence reads as follows: TGTGCCAGCAGTTTATGGGCGGGCAAGGAAATAAACAATGAGCAGTTCTTC.